Below are 24 T cell receptor beta chains sequenced from a single sample in a study of T cells in Graves' hyperthyroidism and ophthalmopathy. From RNA transcripts, TCR beta CDR3 regions were amplified. The HTBI primer set was used in a first-round RT-PCR of the TCR CDR3. Using its own MiXCR run on the multiplex PCR reads, TCRdb lists one record per CDR3 protein. This sample has approximately 560,000 distinct CDR3 sequences, with 35% to 55% found just once. The specimen was peripheral blood or thyroid tissue (not recorded which). These receptors were collected from a woman aged 18-35 years with Graves' hyperthyroidism.

Only one count was recorded for this clonotype. This chain connects TRBV2 to TRBJ2-1, with D unclear. The V gene's germline CDR1 is SNHLY and CDR2 FYNNEI. The V and J ends lost 3 bases and 6 bases respectively, with 9 bases between them. The CDR3 spans 13 residues. The CDR3 DNA is TGTGCCAGCAGTGACCGGGTTAGCAATGAGCAGTTCTTC. It codes for CASSDRVSNEQFF.

The V and J genes are TRBV16 and TRBJ1-1; D not certain. Germline CDR1 KGHSY, CDR2 FQNENV. The germline V and J ends were trimmed by 1 base and 1 base, with 7 bases remaining between them. The CDR3 covers 14 residues. The CDR3 spells CASSQLGRNTEAFF. The DNA for the CDR3 is TGTGCCAGCAGCCAATTGGGCCGGAACACTGAAGCTTTCTTT.

In its sample, this clonotype was seen once. The rearrangement uses TRBV7-2 and TRBJ1-1; D perhaps matches TRBD1 (6 bases). CDR1 and CDR2 from the germline V gene are SGHTA and FQGNSA. This CDR3 has 14 residues. V was cut by 3 bases and J by 4 bases, with 12 bases left in between. The CDR3 here is CASSFGRGSTEAFF. CDR3 DNA: TGTGCCAGCAGCTTTGGGAGGGGGAGCACTGAAGCTTTCTTT.

This clonotype has just a few counts. This chain connects TRBV7-6 to TRBJ2-7; TRBD2 agrees at 7 bases. Germline V lookup: CDR1 SGHVS, CDR2 FNYEAQ. The V segment lost 5 bases and the J segment 1 base; nucleotides outside the gene matches: 8. The CDR3 length is 15 residues. The CDR3 sequence: CASSQVSGGSYEQYF. The CDR3 nucleotides are TGTGCCAGCAGCCAAGTGTCGGGAGGTTCCTACGAGCAGTACTTC.

This clonotype was counted a single time. The chain uses TRBV25-1 and TRBJ1-6, with D unresolved. CDR3 length: 14 amino acids. Looked up from germline, CDR1 is MGHDK and CDR2 is SYGVNS. The CDR3 is CARDEEGLSSPLHF. In DNA form, the CDR3 reads TGTGCTAGAGATGAGGAGGGTTTGAGTTCACCCCTCCACTTT. Combining the CDR3 with reference TRBV25-1 and TRBJ1-6 gives the whole variable domain EADIYQTPRYLVIGTGKKITLECSQTMGHDKMYWYQQDPGMELHLIHYSYGVNSTEKGDLSSESTVSRIRTEHFPLTLESARPSHTSQYLCARDEEGLSSPLHFGNGTRLTVT.

The table lists this clonotype with a few counts. The rearrangement uses TRBV11-3 and TRBJ2-7; 7 bases line up with TRBD1. There are 15 residues in the CDR3. V trimming: 7 bases; J trimming: 7 bases; junction bases outside the gene matches: 16. Germline lookup yields CDR1 SGHNT and CDR2 YENEEA. The CDR3 nucleotides are TGTGCCAGCAACGCTCCGGGACAGCGTGTTTGGGAGCAGTACTTC. Translating it yields CASNAPGQRVWEQYF.

The chain recombines TRBV25-1 with TRBJ2-7; the D gene is possibly TRBD1 (6 bases). CDR1 is MGHDK and CDR2 is SYGVNS in the germline V gene. This CDR3 contains 17 residues. V dropped 5 bases and J dropped 0 bases, with 20 bases sitting between them. The CDR3 protein is CASSSEGNRDHSYEQYF. For the CDR3, the DNA is TGTGCCAGCAGTTCGGAAGGAAACAGGGATCACTCCTACGAGCAGTACTTC.

This clonotype was seen many times. CDR3 nucleotides: TGTGCCAGCAGTGTCCAGCTGTCTTCCACAGATACGCAGTATTTT. Translating gives CASSVQLSSTDTQYF. V usage is TRBV2 and J usage is TRBJ2-3; D unclear. The V and J ends lost 4 bases and 2 bases respectively, with 13 bases between them. This CDR3 has 15 amino acids. The germline V gene has CDR1 SNHLY and CDR2 FYNNEI.

V and J are TRBV7-2 and TRBJ1-2; a possible D gene is TRBD1 (6 bases). CDR3 length: 17 amino acids. V was pared by 1 base and J by 6 bases, with 21 bases between. Germline lookup yields CDR1 SGHTA and CDR2 FQGNSA. The CDR3 reads CASSLGQAIQLRDGYTF. The CDR3 DNA reads TGTGCCAGCAGCTTAGGACAGGCCATTCAGCTACGCGATGGCTACACCTTC.

The chain links TRBV10-3 to TRBJ2-7; possibly TRBD1 for D (5 bases). The CDR3 consists of 14 residues. V lost 7 bases, J lost 2 bases, and 15 bases lay in between. From germline, CDR1 is ENHRY and CDR2 SYGVKD. The CDR3 protein is CAITGATATYEQYF. Here the CDR3 DNA reads TGTGCCATCACTGGGGCCACGGCGACCTACGAGCAGTACTTC.

This CDR3 is CSASNSGTGYEQYF. The CDR3 DNA follows: TGCAGTGCTAGCAATAGCGGGACGGGATACGAGCAGTACTTC. V and J are TRBV20-1 and TRBJ2-7, with 8 bases fitting TRBD2. The length of the CDR3 is 14 residues. V dropped 3 bases and J dropped 4; count of bases not matched to a gene: 8. The germline CDR1 and CDR2 sequences are DFQATT and SNEGSKA (reference sequence).

The chain joins TRBV7-2 to TRBJ1-1, with 10 bases aligning to TRBD1. The germline V gene encodes CDR1 SGHTA and CDR2 FQGNSA. The V gene end was trimmed by 5 bases and the J gene end by 4 bases; junction bases not matched to a gene: 4. The length of the CDR3 is 14 residues. In DNA form, the CDR3 reads TGTGCCAGCAGCGCGCGGACAGGGGGCACTGAAGCTTTCTTT. This encodes CASSARTGGTEAFF.

This clonotype was counted ten times or more. The V gene is TRBV7-8, the J gene TRBJ2-7, with unresolved D. V was pared by 1 base and J by 0 bases, with 7 bases between. CDR1 and CDR2 from the germline V gene are SGHVS and FQNEAQ. The CDR3 is made up of 14 amino acids. CDR3 in DNA: TGTGCCAGCAGCTTAGTTCAGTCCTCCTACGAGCAGTACTTC. Protein sequence: CASSLVQSSYEQYF.

A remark on this clonotype: With a much larger clone just one base away, this may be a read error. The chain combines TRBV9 with TRBJ2-5; the D gene is possibly TRBD2 (6 bases). The CDR3 is 14 residues long. The germline V and J ends were trimmed by 3 bases and 5 bases, with 14 bases remaining between them. Germline values: CDR1 SGDLS, CDR2 YYNGEE. The CDR3 protein is CASSGVGGLETQYF. CDR3 sequence (DNA): TGTGCCAGCAGCGGGGTGGGAGGCTTGGAGACCCAGTACTTC.

This clonotype has just a few counts. V and J are TRBV9 and TRBJ2-7; D gene unclear. CDR1 and CDR2 (germline): SGDLS, YYNGEE. V dropped 2 bases and J dropped 4 bases, with 13 bases sitting between them. The CDR3 contains 14 residues. CDR3 loop: CASSVGGTFYEQYF. In nucleotides, the CDR3 is TGTGCCAGCAGCGTCGGCGGAACGTTTTACGAGCAGTACTTC. The entire variable domain, with the rest obtained from reference TRBV9 and TRBJ2-7, is as follows: DSGVTQTPKHLITATGQRVTLRCSPRSGDLSVYWYQQSLDQGLQFLIQYYNGEERAKGNILERFSAQQFPDLHSELNLSSLELGDSALYFCASSVGGTFYEQYFGPGTRLTVT.

The J gene is TRBJ2-2, the V gene TRBV24-1; D perhaps matches TRBD2 (6 bases). Per the germline V gene, CDR1 is KGHDR and CDR2 is SFDVKD. Trimming left V 0 bases short and J 8 bases short, with 18 bases between. This CDR3 is built from 17 residues. As DNA, the CDR3 is TGTGCCACCAGTGATTTGGGGGGGAGAACACCTTCGGGGGAGCTGTTTTTT. Encoded protein: CATSDLGGRTPSGELFF.

With regard to this clonotype: Germline is not matched at one junction end, which may reflect a read error. The chain couples TRBV7-2 to TRBJ2-7; D perhaps matches TRBD1 (6 bases). The CDR3 covers 16 residues. Germline V CDR1 and CDR2: SGHTA, FQGNSA. The CDR3 sequence is CASSQTRQESSYEQYF. The CDR3 DNA follows: TGCGCCAGCAGCCAAACTAGACAGGAGAGCTCCTACGAGCAGTACTTC. Filled out from reference TRBV7-2 and TRBJ2-7, the complete variable domain reads GAGVSQSPSNKVTEKGKDVELRCDPISGHTALYWYRQSLGQGLEFLIYFQGNSAPDKSGLPSDRFSAERTGGSVSTLTIQRTQQEDSAVYLCASSQTRQESSYEQYFGPGTRLTVT.

This clonotype was counted at least ten times. The chain uses TRBV29-1 and TRBJ2-7, with TRBD1 matching 8 bases. The CDR3 runs 12 residues. The V segment lost 6 bases and the J segment 3 bases; nucleotides outside the gene matches: 4. CDR1 and CDR2 from the germline V gene are SQVTM and ANQGSEA. CDR3 bases: TGCAGCGTCGGGACAGGAGGCTACGAGCAGTACTTC. Protein: CSVGTGGYEQYF.

The V and J genes are TRBV15 and TRBJ2-3; 7 bases are a match to TRBD2. The J segment lost 2 bases and the V segment lost 1 base, leaving 3 bases of the junction unmatched. The CDR3 length is 15 residues. The germline CDR1 and CDR2 sequences are LNHNV and YYDKDF (reference sequence). CDR3: CATSRVAGNTDTQYF. As DNA, the CDR3 is TGTGCCACCAGCAGAGTAGCGGGCAACACAGATACGCAGTATTTT.

Many counts were recorded for this clonotype. The CDR3 DNA reads TGTGCCAGCTCCTCTCCGGCAGTAAACTATGGCTACACCTTC. This sequence encodes CASSSPAVNYGYTF. The chain combines TRBV7-8 with TRBJ1-2; D gene uncertain. Trimming took 8 bases from V and 2 from J, leaving 15 bases between them. The CDR3 is made up of 14 amino acids. Germline loops: CDR1 SGHVS, CDR2 FQNEAQ.

This clonotype appeared many times. J is TRBJ1-4 and V is TRBV29-1, with 7 bases lining up with TRBD1. This CDR3 region has 12 residues. J was trimmed by 7 bases and V by 3 bases; bases with no gene match: 2. Germline CDR1 SQVTM, CDR2 ANQGSEA. The CDR3 nucleotides are TGCAGCGTTGATACAGGGGCTGAAAAACTGTTTTTT. Its translation is CSVDTGAEKLFF.

The gene calls are TRBV5-1 and TRBJ2-6; D tentatively reads TRBD1 or TRBD2 (5 bases each). Germline V gene sequence: CDR1 SGHRS, CDR2 YFSETQ. The CDR3 has 15 residues. Deletions cut 7 bases from V and 0 bases from J, with 11 bases between. The CDR3 bases are TGCGCCAGCCGGGACCTCCGCTCTGGGGCCAACGTCCTGACTTTC. Translating it yields CASRDLRSGANVLTF.

The genes are TRBV7-9 and TRBJ1-2; tentative D call: TRBD1 (6 bases). Trimming cost V 3 bases and J 8 bases, with 16 bases left between them. The CDR3 totals 14 residues. In germline, CDR1 is SEHNR, CDR2 FQNEAQ (reference sequence). The chain's CDR3 is CASSFSGQFYGYTF. In DNA, the CDR3 is TGTGCCAGCAGCTTCTCAGGACAGTTCTACGGCTACACCTTC.

The chain carries TRBV6-5 and TRBJ2-7; 9 bases match TRBD1. The CDR3 length is 14 residues. Germline values: CDR1 MNHEY, CDR2 SVGAGI. After removal of 4 bases from V and 6 bases from J, the junction contained 7 bases not matched to a gene. The CDR3 coding sequence is TGTGCCAGCAGTTCAGCGGGGACAGGGACCGAGCAGTACTTC. This encodes CASSSAGTGTEQYF.